The present T cell receptor beta chain was sequenced within a study of blood T cell repertoires in COVID-19. Authors' analysis steps: Amplification of reference gene primers was used by the study to estimate nucleated cell counts. Clones were read by immunoSEQ multiplex PCR, and TCRdb kept only the in-frame ones, dropping some. For V, J and clone size, that table is used; D and trimming come from the DNA. The sample lists roughly 70,000 clones, more than 80% occurring once. V was trimmed by 10 bases and J by 1 base, leaving 10 bases between them. The CDR3 has 12 amino acids. Per germline, CDR1 MDHEN and CDR2 SYDVKM.

Sample: peripheral blood. The V gene is TRBV28, the J gene TRBJ1-1; possible D gene TRBD1, 5 bases. The receptor was derived from a woman of 80 years or more with active COVID-19. The CDR3 protein is CAIRGGNTEAFF. The CDR3 nucleotides are TGTGCCATTCGGGGGGGGAACACTGAAGCTTTCTTT.